This passage covers 12 T cell receptor beta chains from one sample sequenced in a study of cytotoxic CD8 clonotypes in ibrutinib-treated CLL. TCRdb's copy holds only in-frame clones and misses some; the assay was immunoSEQ multiplex PCR. The sample carries a few hundred thousand clones, around four fifths recorded once. Sequenced material: PBMCs, taken before ibrutinib treatment. These receptor sequences come from a human donor with chronic lymphocytic leukemia.

V is TRBV11-2 and J is TRBJ2-3, with 9 bases fitting TRBD2. Germline trimming cut 0 bases from V and 0 bases from J; bases unmatched to any gene: 10. The germline V gene has CDR1 SGHAT and CDR2 FQNNGV. The CDR3 sequence is 19 residues long. The CDR3 nucleotides read TGTGCCAGCAGCTTAGATTTGCGGGAGGGCCTCGTGAGCACAGATACGCAGTATTTT. It encodes CASSLDLREGLVSTDTQYF. Filled out from reference TRBV11-2 and TRBJ2-3, the complete variable domain reads EAGVAQSPRYKIIEKRQSVAFWCNPISGHATLYWYQQILGQGPKLLIQFQNNGVVDDSQLPKDRFSAERLKGVDSTLKIQPAKLEDSAVYLCASSLDLREGLVSTDTQYFGPGTRLTVL.

This clone was detected a few times. The chain carries TRBV29-1 and TRBJ2-3; 10 nucleotides align to TRBD1. The CDR3 sequence is 14 residues long. With 3 bases clipped from V and 5 bases from J, the junction kept 5 bases outside the gene matches. CDR1 SQVTM and CDR2 ANQGSEA come from the germline V gene. The CDR3 sequence is CSVDSDRGLDTQYF. The CDR3 DNA is TGCAGCGTTGATTCGGACAGGGGGTTAGATACGCAGTATTTT.

The V call is TRBV10-1, the J call TRBJ1-1; D call uncertain. Germline-derived CDR1 and CDR2 are WNHNN and SYGVQD (reference sequence). Trimming pared 8 bases from V and 6 bases from J, leaving 13 bases between. The CDR3 is made up of 12 amino acids. The CDR3 bases are TGCGCCAGCGGAAGGTCATTAGCTGAAGCTTTCTTT. Residues: CASGRSLAEAFF.

V usage is TRBV7-3 and J usage is TRBJ2-1, with unresolved D. The CDR3 runs 14 residues. CDR1 is SGHTA, CDR2 FQGTGA, per germline. The V gene lost 6 bases and the J gene lost 4 bases, with 13 bases spanning the gap. CDR3 region: CASSSDPRYNEQFF. CDR3 nucleotide sequence: TGTGCCAGCAGTTCGGACCCCAGGTACAATGAGCAGTTCTTC.

The DNA of the CDR3 is TGTGCCAGCAGTGAATCCGCGAAGGGGAGCACAGATACGCAGTATTTT. Amino acid sequence: CASSESAKGSTDTQYF. The chain is built from TRBV25-1 and TRBJ2-3, with D possibly TRBD1 on 5 matching bases. CDR3 length: 16 amino acids. V lost 1 base, J lost 0 bases, and 11 bases lay in between. The V gene's germline CDR1 is MGHDK and CDR2 SYGVNS.

The chain couples TRBV14 to TRBJ2-7, with TRBD2 matching over 9 bases. V trimming: 1 base; J trimming: 3 bases; junction bases outside the gene matches: 10. This CDR3 has 17 amino acids. Germline V gene data show CDR1 as SGHDN and CDR2 as FVKESK. CDR3 region: CASSQVWLAGRGYEQYF. As DNA, the CDR3 is TGTGCCAGCAGCCAAGTTTGGCTAGCGGGACGAGGCTACGAGCAGTACTTC.

The CDR3 loop is CASSRGDRGYQETQYF. DNA of the CDR3: TGCGCCAGCAGTCGGGGGGACAGGGGATATCAAGAGACCCAGTACTTC. The chain carries TRBV5-1 and TRBJ2-5, with 10 bases that match TRBD1. The germline V gene has CDR1 SGHRS and CDR2 YFSETQ. This CDR3 is 16 amino acids long. V shed 5 bases and J 2 bases; nucleotides not matched to a gene: 9.

The V gene is TRBV30, the J gene TRBJ2-1; weak D call: TRBD2 (5 bases). Trimming shortened V by 4 bases and J by 3 bases, and 10 bases separated the two germline ends. Germline V gene lookup returns CDR1 GTSNPN and CDR2 SVGIG (reference sequence). The CDR3 consists of 13 residues. The CDR3 protein is CAWNAGVYNEQFF. As DNA, the CDR3 is TGTGCCTGGAACGCCGGGGTCTACAATGAGCAGTTCTTC.

The count of this clone is one. V usage is TRBV5-1 and J usage is TRBJ2-1; 8 positions agree with TRBD2. The V gene end was trimmed by 4 bases and the J gene end by 0 bases; junction bases not matched to a gene: 0. From germline, CDR1 is SGHRS and CDR2 YFSETQ. The CDR3 consists of 14 residues. The CDR3, as DNA: TGCGCCAGCAGCCGGGAGGGCTCCTACAATGAGCAGTTCTTC. This encodes CASSREGSYNEQFF.

The chain has TRBV28 and TRBJ1-2; 8 positions match TRBD1. Germline-derived CDR1 and CDR2 are MDHEN and SYDVKM. The CDR3 runs to 13 residues. V shed 5 bases and J 5 bases; nucleotides not matched to a gene: 4. This CDR3 is CASSPGQEYGYTF. The CDR3 region has the DNA TGTGCCAGCAGTCCGGGACAGGAGTATGGCTACACCTTC.

This rearrangement joins TRBV6-1 to TRBJ2-3, with D perhaps being TRBD1 or TRBD2 (5 bases each). V was cut by 4 bases and J by 5 bases, with 25 bases left in between. CDR1 and CDR2 (germline): MNHNS, SASEGT. CDR3 length: 18 amino acids. CDR3 bases: TGTGCCAGCAGTGTCAACCGGGACCGGGGCACCGCGGAAGATACGCAGTATTTT. Protein: CASSVNRDRGTAEDTQYF.

J is TRBJ2-7 and V is TRBV7-6, with a tentative D call TRBD2 (6 bases). CDR3 length: 13 residues. V gave up 5 bases and J gave up 4 bases, with 12 bases separating them. Germline assignment: CDR1 SGHVS and CDR2 FNYEAQ. CDR3 DNA sequence: TGTGCCAGCAGCACTAGCCCCGGATACGAGCAGTACTTC. Translating gives CASSTSPGYEQYF. Drawing the rest from reference TRBV7-6 and TRBJ2-7, the complete variable domain is GAGVSQSPRYKVTKRGQDVALRCDPISGHVSLYWYRQALGQGPEFLTYFNYEAQQDKSGLPNDRFSAERPEGSISTLTIQRTEQRDSAMYRCASSTSPGYEQYFGPGTRLTVT.